The T cell receptor beta chain described here comes from a study of T cells after posttransplantation cyclophosphamide. Study findings and constraints: TRB overlap between skin or GI tissue T cells and blood was limited. Later post-transplant blood repertoires were often dominated by donor CD8+ memory clones. After PTCy, TRB diversity resembled that of CNI/methotrexate controls.

This clone was counted a few times. No antigen is known for it. The V gene's germline CDR1 is SNHLY and CDR2 FYNNEI. This CDR3 has 12 amino acids. V lost 7 bases and J lost 0, with 3 bases in between. Clones were read by immunoSEQ multiplex PCR, and TCRdb kept only the in-frame ones, dropping some. The sample includes about 52,000 clones, about 86% of them seen just once. The clonotype was recovered from a man aged 25 to 40 with a blood cancer, CMV-positive, and with a related stem cell donor. The rearrangement uses TRBV2 and TRBJ2-2; D is unclear. Sequences were obtained from PBMCs. The CDR3 loop reads CASTPNTGELFF. In nucleotides, the CDR3 is TGTGCCAGCACTCCGAACACCGGGGAGCTGTTTTTT.